Below, 30 T cell receptor beta chains from the same sample are listed, as sequenced in a study of blood T cell repertoires in COVID-19. Libraries were prepared by immunoSEQ multiplex PCR; TCRdb keeps only in-frame clonotypes and omits some of them. The table lists some 160,000 clones, roughly 90% of them singletons. Source material: peripheral blood. These TCRs come from a man aged 18 to 29 with COVID-19, enrolled during active disease.

J is TRBJ1-5 and V is TRBV19; 7 bases fit TRBD1. V dropped 4 bases and J dropped 9; count of bases not matched to a gene: 6. Germline V gene sequence: CDR1 LNHDA, CDR2 SQIVND (reference sequence). The CDR3 extends over 13 amino acids. DNA for the CDR3: TGTGCCAGTAGTAGCGACAGGGTTGGGCCCCAGCATTTT. It codes for CASSSDRVGPQHF.

This clone was detected a few times. The V gene is TRBV27, the J gene TRBJ2-7; tentative D call: TRBD1 (5 bases). V dropped 10 bases and J dropped 5 bases, with 15 bases sitting between them. The CDR3 length is 12 residues. Germline V gene data show CDR1 as MNHEY and CDR2 as SMNVEV (reference sequence). The CDR3 sequence is CATRTLGDEQYF. Written as DNA, the CDR3 is TGTGCCACCAGGACGTTAGGGGACGAGCAGTACTTC.

As concerns this clone: The junction does not match germline at one end; this may be a read error. In DNA form, the CDR3 reads TGTGCTAGCAGCGTTGGGACTAACTCCTACAATGAGCAGTTCTTC. Amino acid sequence: CASSVGTNSYNEQFF. The gene calls are TRBV7-7 and TRBJ2-1, with 7 bases that match TRBD2. This CDR3 spans 15 amino acids. Germline CDR1 reads SSHAT; CDR2 reads FNYEAQ (reference sequence).

Details on this clone: Relative to the germline gene, one junction end is altered; a read error may explain this. CDR3 sequence: CASTRGTGGGEKLLF. CDR3 in DNA: TGTGCCAGCACGAGGGGGACAGGCGGAGGAGAAAAACTGCTTTTT. V usage is TRBV9 and J usage is TRBJ1-4; 8 bases match TRBD1. The CDR3 sequence is 15 residues long. Per the germline V gene, CDR1 is SGDLS and CDR2 is YYNGEE.

This clone was counted a single time. Other DNA sequences of this sample code for an identical CDR3. The V and J genes are TRBV5-1 and TRBJ2-5; D might be TRBD2 (6 bases). Germline-derived CDR1 and CDR2 are SGHRS and YFSETQ. Deletions cut 0 bases from V and 4 bases from J, with 10 bases between. The CDR3 length is 14 residues. CDR3 amino acids: CASSLGRGGETQYF. As DNA, the CDR3 is TGCGCCAGCAGCTTGGGGAGGGGAGGAGAGACCCAGTACTTC.

This rearrangement joins TRBV13 to TRBJ1-4; D unclear. Trimming cost V 5 bases and J 4 bases, with 11 bases left between them. Germline V gene lookup returns CDR1 PRHDT and CDR2 FYEKMQ (reference sequence). The CDR3 covers 14 residues. The DNA of the CDR3 is TGTGCCAGCAGCACCACAAATTATAATGAAAAACTGTTTTTT. This codes for CASSTTNYNEKLFF.

V gene TRBV5-6 combines with J gene TRBJ2-3; TRBD1 matches 7 bases. Germline V lookup: CDR1 SGHDT, CDR2 YYEEEE. CDR3 length: 15 amino acids. V gave up 5 bases and J gave up 6 bases; unmatched junction bases: 12. Here the CDR3 DNA reads TGTGCCAGCAGTCTGACAGGGCCCCCTATTGATACGCAGTATTTT. Amino acid sequence: CASSLTGPPIDTQYF.

This chain joins TRBV5-8 and TRBJ2-2; 10 bases are a match to TRBD2. Germline CDR1 SGHTS, CDR2 YDEGEE. The CDR3 sequence is 17 residues long. Trimming at V came to 4 bases and at J to 6 bases, leaving 12 bases not matched to a gene. CDR3 coding DNA: TGTGCCAGCAGCCGTCAACTAGCGGGAAATACGGCCGGGGAGCTGTTTTTT. Translating it yields CASSRQLAGNTAGELFF.

The V gene is TRBV4-3, the J gene TRBJ1-6, with a tentative D call TRBD1 (5 bases). The germline V and J ends were trimmed by 0 bases and 8 bases, with 11 bases remaining between them. Per the germline V gene, CDR1 is LGHNA and CDR2 is YSLEER. This CDR3 region has 15 residues. This CDR3 is CASSQDSGFDSPLHF. The CDR3 DNA is TGCGCCAGCAGCCAAGATTCAGGGTTTGATTCACCCCTCCACTTT.

The chain couples TRBV6-1 to TRBJ1-2; weak D call: TRBD1 (5 bases). V was pared by 1 base and J by 5 bases, with 11 bases between. Germline V gene data show CDR1 as MNHNS and CDR2 as SASEGT. The CDR3 is made up of 14 amino acids. CDR3 DNA: TGTGCCAGCAGTGAAGACAGGTTCTCATATGGCTACACCTTC. Amino acids: CASSEDRFSYGYTF.

This chain links TRBV6-6 with TRBJ2-5; tentative D call: TRBD1 (5 bases). Germline CDR1 reads MNHNY; CDR2 reads SVGAGI (reference sequence). The CDR3 extends over 16 amino acids. V was cut by 6 bases and J by 2 bases, with 19 bases left in between. CDR3 sequence (DNA): TGTGCCAGCAGCCCCCAATCTAGGGGTGGGCAAGAGACCCAGTACTTC. It is translated as CASSPQSRGGQETQYF.

The rearrangement joins TRBV28 to TRBJ2-2; 10 nucleotides line up with TRBD1. This CDR3 has 15 residues. J lost 7 bases, V lost 6 bases, and 8 bases had no gene match. Per germline, CDR1 MDHEN and CDR2 SYDVKM. CDR3 in DNA: TGTGCCAGCAGAGGGACAGGGGAAAGCATCGGGGAGCTGTTTTTT. This translates into CASRGTGESIGELFF. The full variable domain, in which reference TRBV28 and TRBJ2-2 provide the parts outside the CDR3, is DVKVTQSSRYLVKRTGEKVFLECVQDMDHENMFWYRQDPGLGLRLIYFSYDVKMKEKGDIPEGYSVSREKKERFSLILESASTNQTSMYLCASRGTGESIGELFFGEGSRLTVL.

CDR3 protein: CASSLTGWGQETQYF. The DNA of the CDR3 is TGTGCCAGCAGCCTCACAGGGTGGGGTCAAGAGACCCAGTACTTC. The chain couples TRBV5-8 to TRBJ2-5; a weak D match, TRBD1 (6 bases). The CDR3 totals 15 residues. Between the trimmed V and J ends, which lost 4 bases and 2 bases, there was a span of 15 bases. CDR1 SGHTS and CDR2 YDEGEE come from the germline V gene. The entire variable domain, with the rest obtained from reference TRBV5-8 and TRBJ2-5, is as follows: EAGVTQSPTHLIKTRGQQATLRCSPISGHTSVYWYQQALGLGLQFLLWYDEGEERNRGNFPPRFSGRQFPNYSSELNVNALELEDSALYLCASSLTGWGQETQYFGPGTRLLVL.

The chain recombines TRBV6-6 with TRBJ1-6; TRBD1 aligns across 7 bases. The CDR3 runs 15 residues. Germline-derived CDR1 and CDR2 are MNHNY and SVGAGI (reference sequence). The junction had 9 bases not matched to a gene; V was cut back by 8 bases and J by 5 bases. The CDR3 spells CASSTWGTDNSPLHF. CDR3 nucleotides: TGTGCCAGCTCAACCTGGGGGACAGATAATTCACCCCTCCACTTT.

The rearrangement links TRBV7-9 to TRBJ2-3; D remains unclear. Germline V gene data show CDR1 as SEHNR and CDR2 as FQNEAQ (reference sequence). Trimming left V 1 base short and J 2 bases short, with 7 bases between. The CDR3 has 14 amino acids. CDR3 in amino acids: CASSLGGFTDTQYF. The CDR3 bases are TGTGCCAGCAGCTTAGGTGGCTTCACAGATACGCAGTATTTT.

The chain carries TRBV19 and TRBJ2-7; D possibly corresponds to TRBD2 (6 bases). The CDR3 has 15 residues. CDR1 and CDR2 (germline): LNHDA, SQIVND (reference sequence). V lost 5 bases and J 0 bases, leaving 14 bases between the germline ends. The CDR3 DNA follows: TGTGCCAGTAGTGTATCTAGCGCGAGCTCCTACGAGCAGTACTTC. This sequence encodes CASSVSSASSYEQYF. Together with reference TRBV19 and TRBJ2-7, the CDR3 gives the full variable domain: DGGITQSPKYLFRKEGQNVTLSCEQNLNHDAMYWYRQDPGQGLRLIYYSQIVNDFQKGDIAEGYSVSREKKESFPLTVTSAQKNPTAFYLCASSVSSASSYEQYFGPGTRLTVT.

The chain joins TRBV3-1 (or the pseudogene TRBV3-2) to TRBJ2-7; 9 nucleotides match TRBD2. Germline CDR1 reads LGHDT; CDR2 reads YNNKEL (reference sequence). The CDR3 is 19 residues long. V dropped 5 bases and J dropped 3; count of bases not matched to a gene: 20. In nucleotides, the CDR3 is TGTGCCAGCAGCGGAGGACTTGGGCGGGAGGGTTTGATTGTCTACGAGCAGTACTTC. Amino acid sequence: CASSGGLGREGLIVYEQYF.

This clone came up once. DNA for the CDR3: TGTGCCAGCAGTTTAATAGCAAGGGAGCAGTTCTTC. It encodes CASSLIAREQFF. The rearrangement uses TRBV12-3 or TRBV12-4 and TRBJ2-1; no firm D call. The V and J ends lost 2 bases and 10 bases respectively, with 9 bases between them. The CDR3 is 12 amino acids.

This rearrangement joins TRBV4-3 to TRBJ1-1, with 7 positions matching TRBD1. V gave up 1 base and J gave up 6 bases; unmatched junction bases: 5. Germline CDR1 is LGHNA and CDR2 is YSLEER. The CDR3 covers 14 residues. CDR3 residues: CASSQGTGRSEAFF. The CDR3 DNA is TGCGCCAGCAGCCAAGGGACAGGCCGATCTGAAGCTTTCTTT.

In its sample, this clone was seen once. The chain is built from TRBV7-9 and TRBJ2-5; 9 nucleotides align to TRBD1. After removal of 4 bases from V and 5 bases from J, the junction contained 11 bases not matched to a gene. Germline V lookup: CDR1 SEHNR, CDR2 FQNEAQ (reference sequence). CDR3 length equals 16 residues. In DNA, the CDR3 is TGTGCCAGCAGCTCAAACCGGGACAGGGTCCGGGAGACCCAGTACTTC. It is translated as CASSSNRDRVRETQYF.

This clone was counted a single time. The rearrangement uses TRBV6-5 and TRBJ1-2, with D unclear. Germline V gene sequence: CDR1 MNHEY, CDR2 SVGAGI. CDR3 size: 13 residues. Trimming removed 8 bases at V and 4 bases at J, with 14 bases between. The chain's CDR3 is CASPSSTGYGYTF. CDR3 DNA sequence: TGTGCCAGCCCCTCCTCGACGGGCTATGGCTACACCTTC.

In DNA, the CDR3 is TGTGCCTGGAACAGGGGGCGCGGGCAGTTCTTC. Protein sequence: CAWNRGRGQFF. This rearrangement joins TRBV30 to TRBJ2-1; TRBD1 matches 9 bases. The ends lost 4 bases at V and 12 bases at J; junction bases unmatched: 4. Germline CDR1 is GTSNPN and CDR2 is SVGIG (reference sequence). The CDR3 contains 11 residues. The variable domain in full, completed from reference TRBV30 and TRBJ2-1, reads SQTIHQWPATLVQPVGSPLSLECTVEGTSNPNLYWYRQAAGRGLQLLFYSVGIGQISSEVPQNLSASRPQDRQFILSSKKLLLSDSGFYLCAWNRGRGQFFGPGTRLTVL.

This chain joins TRBV9 and TRBJ2-6; D not certain. The V end lost 0 bases, the J end lost 0 bases, and 10 bases lay between the germline ends. The germline CDR1 and CDR2 sequences are SGDLS and YYNGEE. The CDR3 has 17 residues. The CDR3 coding sequence is TGTGCCAGCAGCGTAGATGTAGATAGCTCTGGGGCCAACGTCCTGACTTTC. Translation: CASSVDVDSSGANVLTF.

The CDR3 reads CASSPGTSGSSYDEQYF. The CDR3 nucleotides are TGTGCCAGCAGCCCCGGGACTAGCGGATCCTCTTACGACGAGCAGTACTTC. The genes are TRBV11-3 and TRBJ2-7, with 11 bases aligning to TRBD2. The CDR3 runs to 17 residues. Germline CDR1 and CDR2: SGHNT and YENEEA. J gave up 5 bases and V 5 bases, and 14 bases lay outside the gene matches.

The chain links TRBV5-4 to TRBJ2-1; D might be TRBD1 (5 bases). Between the trimmed V and J ends, which lost 4 bases and 4 bases, there was a span of 18 bases. CDR3 length: 16 residues. Germline V CDR1 and CDR2: SGHNT, YYREEE (reference sequence). CDR3 bases: TGTGCCAGCAGCGACTCCCACAGGCCGCGGTACAATGAGCAGTTCTTC. This translates into CASSDSHRPRYNEQFF.

This chain uses TRBV6-5 with TRBJ1-4; possibly TRBD1 for D (5 bases). V lost 4 bases and J lost 8, with 17 bases in between. Germline CDR1 reads MNHEY; CDR2 reads SVGAGI. The CDR3 extends over 15 amino acids. CDR3 protein: CASSFNWGGREKLFF. CDR3 nucleotides: TGTGCCAGCAGTTTTAACTGGGGCGGAAGGGAAAAACTGTTTTTT.

The chain recombines TRBV19 with TRBJ2-2, with a tentative D call TRBD1 (6 bases). V was shortened by 2 bases and J by 4 bases, with 17 bases between the two germline ends. CDR1 is LNHDA, CDR2 SQIVND, per germline (reference sequence). This CDR3 comprises 17 residues. The CDR3 DNA reads as TGTGCCAGTAGTATAAGTGGGGGAGTAGGGGGCACCGGGGAGCTGTTTTTT. This encodes CASSISGGVGGTGELFF.

J is TRBJ1-5 and V is TRBV28; 9 nucleotides match TRBD1. V was clipped by 6 bases and J by 6 bases; unmatched bases: 15. CDR3 size: 17 residues. Germline V gives CDR1 MDHEN, CDR2 SYDVKM. The CDR3 loop is CASRRDRAASWGQPQHF. DNA of the CDR3: TGTGCCAGCAGAAGGGACAGGGCCGCTTCGTGGGGTCAGCCCCAGCATTTT.

The CDR3, as DNA: TGTGCCAGCAGTCAGCGAGAAGCTCCATCCTACGAGCAGTACTTC. It yields the protein CASSQREAPSYEQYF. This chain joins TRBV6-6 and TRBJ2-7; D gene ambiguous. V lost 5 bases to trimming and J lost 1 base, with 15 bases between them. The CDR3 runs to 15 residues. Germline assignment: CDR1 MNHNY and CDR2 SVGAGI (reference sequence).

The rearrangement links TRBV11-2 to TRBJ1-2; 9 bases fit TRBD1. This CDR3 region has 13 residues. Per germline, CDR1 SGHAT and CDR2 FQNNGV. The J segment lost 7 bases and the V segment lost 1 base, leaving 1 base of the junction unmatched. CDR3 coding DNA: TGTGCCAGCAGCTTAGGACAGGGGGTTGGCTACACCTTC. As protein: CASSLGQGVGYTF. Drawing the rest from reference TRBV11-2 and TRBJ1-2, the complete variable domain is EAGVAQSPRYKIIEKRQSVAFWCNPISGHATLYWYQQILGQGPKLLIQFQNNGVVDDSQLPKDRFSAERLKGVDSTLKIQPAKLEDSAVYLCASSLGQGVGYTFGSGTRLTVV.